The 26 T cell receptor beta chains in this list originate from one sample, sequenced in a study of preoperative IRX-2 immunotherapy in early breast cancer. Treatment reported: preoperative locoregional IRX-2 cytokine immunotherapy. Method: immunoSEQ multiplex PCR; TCRdb's copy keeps in-frame clones and lacks some. The sample carries tens of thousands of clones, roughly 89% recorded once. Sequencing used tumor tissue, obtained after IRX-2 immunotherapy. These receptors were obtained from a human donor with breast cancer.

V gene TRBV30 combines with J gene TRBJ2-3; D call uncertain. V lost 2 bases, J lost 6 bases, and 9 bases lay in between. The CDR3 has 12 amino acids. From germline, CDR1 is GTSNPN and CDR2 SVGIG (reference sequence). CDR3 sequence (DNA): TGTGCCTGGAGTTGGGCGCGGGATACGCAGTATTTT. Translating gives CAWSWARDTQYF.

The chain is built from TRBV15 and TRBJ1-5, with TRBD1 matching 11 bases. With 5 bases clipped from V and 6 bases from J, the junction kept 3 bases outside the gene matches. The CDR3 is made up of 14 amino acids. Germline V gene sequence: CDR1 LNHNV, CDR2 YYDKDF (reference sequence). Here the CDR3 DNA reads TGTGCCACCAGCGTAGGGACAGGGGGTCAGCCCCAGCATTTT. This encodes CATSVGTGGQPQHF.

V is TRBV23-1 and J is TRBJ2-3; no definite D call. TRBV23-1 is an ORF for which the function is uncertain. V was clipped by 6 bases and J by 2 bases, with 15 bases between them. The CDR3 is 15 residues long. CDR3 bases: TGCGCCAGCAGCTTAGTAGACGGATCCACAGATACGCAGTATTTT. Encoded protein: CASSLVDGSTDTQYF.

V is TRBV6-8 and J is TRBJ1-1; D remains unclear. V lost 5 bases, J lost 0 bases, and 10 bases lay in between. Germline CDR1 and CDR2: MNHGY and SAAAGT. The CDR3 is 14 residues long. This CDR3 is CASSRRRVNTEAFF. CDR3 nucleotide sequence: TGTGCCAGCAGTCGTCGGCGGGTGAACACTGAAGCTTTCTTT.

The V and J genes are TRBV19 and TRBJ1-2, with a tentative D call TRBD1 (5 bases). The CDR3 runs to 13 residues. V was shortened by 7 bases and J by 6 bases, with 15 bases between the two germline ends. CDR1 is LNHDA, CDR2 SQIVND, per germline (reference sequence). The CDR3 sequence: CASTPGSPHGYTF. CDR3 DNA: TGTGCCAGTACCCCAGGGAGCCCCCATGGCTACACCTTC.

This rearrangement joins TRBV5-1 to TRBJ2-1; 11 bases match TRBD2. Per the germline V gene, CDR1 is SGHRS and CDR2 is YFSETQ. Unmatched junction bases numbered 3, after V lost 5 bases and J lost 2 bases. This CDR3 has 15 amino acids. DNA of the CDR3: TGCGCCAGCAGTGTTAGCGGGGGGGCCTACAATGAGCAGTTCTTC. It yields the protein CASSVSGGAYNEQFF.

The chain recombines TRBV6-8 with TRBJ1-2; D is uncertain. The CDR3 has 15 amino acids. Germline CDR1 and CDR2: MNHGY and SAAAGT. Trimming took off 10 bases at V and 4 bases at J, with 22 bases between the two ends. As DNA, the CDR3 is TGTGCCATCGGCGGCAGACCAATCGATTTCTATGGCTACACCTTC. It is translated as CAIGGRPIDFYGYTF.

In this sample, this clone turned up a few times. The chain employs TRBV6-8 and TRBJ1-1; a weak D match, TRBD1 (6 bases). The CDR3 covers 15 residues. Germline V lookup: CDR1 MNHGY, CDR2 SAAAGT. With 0 bases removed from V and 1 base from J, the gap between germline ends came to 9 bases. The CDR3 sequence: CASSYSDSSNTEAFF. CDR3 DNA sequence: TGTGCCAGCAGTTACTCGGACAGCTCGAACACTGAAGCTTTCTTT.

This chain links TRBV6-8 with TRBJ1-5; TRBD1 aligns across 9 bases. The CDR3 is made up of 17 amino acids. Losses at the gene ends were 6 bases for V and 0 bases for J; bases not matched to a gene: 9. Germline V lookup: CDR1 MNHGY, CDR2 SAAAGT. Here the CDR3 reads CASRPGTGRYSNQPQHF. CDR3 coding DNA: TGTGCCAGCAGGCCCGGGACAGGGCGATATAGCAATCAGCCCCAGCATTTT.

The chain links TRBV11-3 to TRBJ2-5, with TRBD1 matching over 9 bases. V trimming: 5 bases; J trimming: 4 bases; junction bases outside the gene matches: 5. The germline CDR1 and CDR2 sequences are SGHNT and YENEEA. The CDR3 has 14 residues. In DNA form, the CDR3 reads TGTGCCAGCAGCCCGGGACAGGGAAGAGAGACCCAGTACTTC. Translation gives CASSPGQGRETQYF.

The chain uses TRBV22-1 and TRBJ1-1; the D segment call TRBD1 is taken from the table without a DNA check. TRBV22-1 is annotated as a pseudogene. This CDR3 has 15 amino acids. The DNA of the CDR3 is TGTGCCAGCAGCCAAATTACAGGGGTGGGCACTGAAGCTTTCTTT. Translating gives CASSQITGVGTEAFF.

The table lists this clone with a count of one. This chain joins TRBV1 and TRBJ2-6; the DNA was not compared with TRBD2, the D call given in the table. TRBV1 corresponds to a pseudogene. This CDR3 is 20 amino acids long. The CDR3 nucleotides are TGCGCCAGCAGCCATCAGGGACTAGCGGGGGAAAAACGTGGGGCCAACGTCCTGACTTTC. Translating gives CASSHQGLAGEKRGANVLTF.

This clone showed up just once. V gene TRBV6-8 combines with J gene TRBJ1-2, with 8 bases that match TRBD1. This CDR3 contains 15 residues. V shed 5 bases, J shed 8 bases, and the junction held 13 bases outside the gene matches. Germline CDR1 reads MNHGY; CDR2 reads SAAAGT. The CDR3 DNA follows: TGTGCCAGCAGTCCTCGGACAGGGCTCAACGGGGGCTACACCTTC. It is translated as CASSPRTGLNGGYTF.

This rearrangement joins TRBV18 to TRBJ2-1; 7 bases match TRBD1. This CDR3 is built from 16 residues. Looked up from germline, CDR1 is KGHSH and CDR2 is LQKENI. With V trimmed by 2 bases and J by 9 bases, 13 bases remained unmatched. This CDR3 reads CASSPEEQGISAEQFF. The CDR3 DNA is TGTGCCAGCTCACCAGAGGAACAGGGGATATCGGCTGAGCAGTTCTTC.

The CDR3 protein is CASTNIQRGGVNEQFF. The CDR3 region has the DNA TGTGCCAGCACCAACATCCAGCGAGGAGGGGTCAATGAGCAGTTCTTC. V and J are TRBV11-3 and TRBJ2-1; perhaps TRBD2 as D (6 bases). This CDR3 has 16 amino acids. The V end lost 7 bases, the J end lost 6 bases, and 22 bases lay between the germline ends. CDR1 is SGHNT, CDR2 YENEEA, per germline.

The V gene is TRBV28, the J gene TRBJ2-5; 10 positions agree with TRBD1. With V trimmed by 4 bases and J by 4 bases, 6 bases remained unmatched. CDR1 and CDR2 (germline): MDHEN, SYDVKM. The CDR3 loop spans 15 amino acids. This CDR3 reads CASSSRQGAGETQYF. The CDR3 nucleotides are TGTGCCAGCAGTTCTCGACAGGGGGCTGGAGAGACCCAGTACTTC.

The rearrangement joins TRBV19 to TRBJ2-1; 14 bases fit TRBD2. The CDR3 runs to 15 residues. Germline trimming cut 3 bases from V and 9 bases from J; bases unmatched to any gene: 4. Germline loops: CDR1 LNHDA, CDR2 SQIVND (reference sequence). The CDR3 nucleotides are TGTGCCAGTAGTATCCCCGGGACTAGCGGGAGTGAGCAGTTCTTC. It specifies CASSIPGTSGSEQFF.

The table lists this clone with a count of one. The chain uses TRBV19 and TRBJ2-5; the D call may be TRBD1 or TRBD2 (6 bases each). Trimming removed 5 bases from V and 1 base from J, with 14 bases in between. Germline lookup yields CDR1 LNHDA and CDR2 SQIVND (reference sequence). This CDR3 region has 15 residues. CDR3 sequence reads: CASSSGASGQETQYF. Here the CDR3 DNA reads TGTGCCAGTAGTTCGGGGGCCTCGGGCCAAGAGACCCAGTACTTC.

This clone has more than one count but fewer than ten. The chain uses TRBV11-3 and TRBJ2-5; 8 bases map to TRBD1. Germline CDR1 SGHNT, CDR2 YENEEA. Trimming cost V 6 bases and J 5 bases; bases outside gene matches: 8. CDR3 size: 14 residues. The CDR3 here is CASSSVRDRETQYF. CDR3 bases: TGTGCCAGCAGTTCAGTCCGGGACAGGGAGACCCAGTACTTC.

The J gene is TRBJ2-1, the V gene TRBV18; D might be TRBD2 (7 bases). With 3 bases removed from V and 6 bases from J, the gap between germline ends came to 15 bases. Germline CDR1 is KGHSH and CDR2 is LQKENI. The CDR3 loop spans 15 amino acids. This CDR3 reads CASSPGGATRNEQFF. In DNA, the CDR3 is TGTGCCAGCTCACCGGGGGGGGCGACCCGCAATGAGCAGTTCTTC.

This clone has only one observation. CDR3 amino acids: CASGIGTGGITGELFF. In DNA, the CDR3 is TGTGCTAGTGGTATCGGGACAGGGGGCATCACCGGGGAGCTGTTTTTT. V is TRBV12-5 and J is TRBJ2-2; 12 nucleotides line up with TRBD1. The CDR3 length is 16 residues. The germline V gene encodes CDR1 LGHNT and CDR2 FRNRAP. The J segment lost 4 bases and the V segment lost 5 bases, leaving 5 bases of the junction unmatched.

The chain combines TRBV30 with TRBJ2-1; 10 bases are shared with TRBD2. This CDR3 region has 14 residues. V shed 7 bases and J 7 bases; nucleotides not matched to a gene: 10. The germline CDR1 and CDR2 sequences are GTSNPN and SVGIG (reference sequence). The CDR3 region has the DNA TGTGCCTTCGCGACTAGCGGGTATGATAATGAGCAGTTCTTC. Protein sequence: CAFATSGYDNEQFF. Full variable domain (remainder filled in from reference TRBV30 and TRBJ2-1): SQTIHQWPATLVQPVGSPLSLECTVEGTSNPNLYWYRQAAGRGLQLLFYSVGIGQISSEVPQNLSASRPQDRQFILSSKKLLLSDSGFYLCAFATSGYDNEQFFGPGTRLTVL.

V and J are TRBV5-1 and TRBJ2-3; 14 nucleotides align to TRBD2. Germline V lookup: CDR1 SGHRS, CDR2 YFSETQ. V shed 5 bases and J 11 bases; nucleotides not matched to a gene: 16. This CDR3 is built from 17 residues. CDR3 in DNA: TGCGCCAGCAGTGGGTCCCTCTCGACTAGCGGGGGGGGGAAGCAGTATTTT. It encodes CASSGSLSTSGGGKQYF.

The V gene is TRBV6-8, the J gene TRBJ1-2; a weak D match, TRBD1 (6 bases). The CDR3 totals 16 residues. Germline values: CDR1 MNHGY, CDR2 SAAAGT. The V and J ends lost 0 bases and 3 bases respectively, with 14 bases between them. The CDR3 is CASSYSRLGGDYGYTF. The CDR3 DNA reads as TGTGCCAGCAGTTACTCACGACTCGGGGGCGACTATGGCTACACCTTC.

This clone appeared once. The chain uses TRBV6-4 and TRBJ2-7; D perhaps matches TRBD1 (5 bases). Looked up from germline, CDR1 is MRHNA and CDR2 is SNTAGT. Trimming pared 8 bases from V and 7 bases from J, leaving 12 bases between. This CDR3 has 11 amino acids. Here the CDR3 DNA reads TGTGCCAGCCTAAAAGGGGTTGAGCAGTACTTC. Translated: CASLKGVEQYF.

The V gene is TRBV7-1, the J gene TRBJ1-2; D uncertain. TRBV7-1 is classed as an ORF, of uncertain function. There are 14 residues in the CDR3. Trimming removed 4 bases at V and 4 bases at J, with 13 bases between. The DNA for the CDR3 is TGTGCCAGCAGCTTGCGTCCGGGGATCTATGGCTACACCTTC. Its translation: CASSLRPGIYGYTF.